These 25 T cell receptor beta chains originate from one sample sequenced in a study of shared clonotypes between healthy human individuals. Method: immunoSEQ multiplex PCR; TCRdb's copy keeps in-frame clones and lacks some. The repertoire consists of roughly 2.5 million clones, with over 85% occurring once and the leading ten covering over 0.12%. The material sequenced was naive CD4+ T cells sorted from blood. Documented subset: CD45RA+ positively selected. The receptors here all came from a man between 18 and 29 years old in good health.

V is TRBV18 and J is TRBJ2-5; maybe TRBD1 (5 bases). V lost 3 bases and J 2 bases, leaving 7 bases between the germline ends. Germline V CDR1 and CDR2: KGHSH, LQKENI. The CDR3 extends over 13 amino acids. CDR3 DNA: TGTGCCAGCTCACCGGACACTCAAGAGACCCAGTACTTC. Residues: CASSPDTQETQYF.

The chain is built from TRBV29-1 and TRBJ1-2, with D hard to call. The length of the CDR3 is 13 residues. V was shortened by 3 bases and J by 0 bases, with 8 bases between the two germline ends. Germline V lookup: CDR1 SQVTM, CDR2 ANQGSEA. The CDR3 spells CSVELPANYGYTF. CDR3 nucleotides: TGCAGCGTTGAGTTGCCAGCTAACTATGGCTACACCTTC.

This chain connects TRBV18 to TRBJ2-5; D is unresolved. Trimming removed 3 bases at V and 7 bases at J, with 12 bases between. Per germline, CDR1 KGHSH and CDR2 LQKENI. The CDR3 covers 13 residues. CDR3 in amino acids: CASSPRSAATQYF. In DNA, the CDR3 is TGTGCCAGCTCACCCCGGTCGGCCGCGACCCAGTACTTC. The whole variable domain, filled in from reference TRBV18 and TRBJ2-5, reads NAGVMQNPRHLVRRRGQEARLRCSPMKGHSHVYWYRQLPEEGLKFMVYLQKENIIDESGMPKERFSAEFPKEGPSILRIQQVVRGDSAAYFCASSPRSAATQYFGPGTRLLVL.

The V call is TRBV19, the J call TRBJ1-2, with D unresolved. CDR3 length equals 15 residues. Germline CDR1 LNHDA, CDR2 SQIVND (reference sequence). Trimming removed 7 bases at V and 4 bases at J, with 19 bases between. The CDR3 protein is CASINSRAAGYGYTF. Here the CDR3 DNA reads TGTGCCAGTATTAATAGTCGGGCGGCGGGCTATGGCTACACCTTC.

The chain is built from TRBV19 and TRBJ1-2; D is perhaps TRBD1 (5 bases). This CDR3 comprises 13 residues. The germline V and J ends were trimmed by 5 bases and 3 bases, with 10 bases remaining between them. Germline values: CDR1 LNHDA, CDR2 SQIVND (reference sequence). CDR3 protein: CASSRDVDYGYTF. For the CDR3, the DNA is TGTGCCAGTAGTCGGGACGTAGACTATGGCTACACCTTC. The full variable domain, its missing parts supplied by reference TRBV19 and TRBJ1-2, is DGGITQSPKYLFRKEGQNVTLSCEQNLNHDAMYWYRQDPGQGLRLIYYSQIVNDFQKGDIAEGYSVSREKKESFPLTVTSAQKNPTAFYLCASSRDVDYGYTFGSGTRLTVV.

The rearrangement uses TRBV6-5 and TRBJ2-2, with D perhaps matching TRBD1 (6 bases). V lost 5 bases and J 4 bases, leaving 11 bases between the germline ends. The CDR3 covers 14 residues. Germline V gene sequence: CDR1 MNHEY, CDR2 SVGAGI. The CDR3 spells CASSTGTSTGELFF. The CDR3 DNA is TGTGCCAGCAGTACCGGGACATCCACCGGGGAGCTGTTTTTT.

This clone was found once. The chain links TRBV6-5 to TRBJ2-7, with TRBD2 matching over 9 bases. Germline CDR1 MNHEY, CDR2 SVGAGI. The J segment lost 4 bases and the V segment lost 6 bases, leaving 10 bases of the junction unmatched. The CDR3 extends over 15 amino acids. The CDR3 sequence: CASRSLAGSVYEQYF. CDR3 nucleotide sequence: TGTGCCAGCAGGAGCCTAGCGGGGAGCGTTTACGAGCAGTACTTC.

This chain links TRBV18 with TRBJ1-2, with 8 bases that match TRBD1. Germline trimming cut 1 base from V and 5 bases from J; bases unmatched to any gene: 3. From germline, CDR1 is KGHSH and CDR2 LQKENI. The CDR3 runs 14 residues. The CDR3 loop is CASSPRDRSYGYTF. DNA of the CDR3: TGTGCCAGCTCACCACGGGACAGGTCGTATGGCTACACCTTC. Full variable domain (missing parts from reference TRBV18 and TRBJ1-2): NAGVMQNPRHLVRRRGQEARLRCSPMKGHSHVYWYRQLPEEGLKFMVYLQKENIIDESGMPKERFSAEFPKEGPSILRIQQVVRGDSAAYFCASSPRDRSYGYTFGSGTRLTVV.

V is TRBV10-1 and J is TRBJ2-1; D may be TRBD2 (7 bases). CDR1 is WNHNN and CDR2 is SYGVQD in the germline V gene (reference sequence). V lost 9 bases, J lost 10 bases, and 22 bases lay in between. This CDR3 contains 14 residues. Here the CDR3 DNA reads TGCGCCAGTTCCCTGGCGGGGGCCAGTGAGGAGCAGTTCTTC. It specifies CASSLAGASEEQFF.

This clone has just one count. The chain links TRBV10-3 to TRBJ1-3, with D uncertain. The CDR3 consists of 13 residues. The V and J ends lost 2 bases and 0 bases respectively, with 2 bases between them. Germline V gene data show CDR1 as ENHRY and CDR2 as SYGVKD. The CDR3 sequence is CAISEASGNTIYF. In nucleotides, the CDR3 is TGTGCCATCAGTGAGGCCTCTGGAAACACCATATATTTT.

The chain's CDR3 is CASSSLTGTYEQYF. The CDR3 DNA reads TGTGCCAGCAGCTCTCTGACGGGGACCTACGAGCAGTACTTC. The chain couples TRBV5-6 to TRBJ2-7, with D maybe TRBD2 (5 bases). There are 14 residues in the CDR3. Germline lookup yields CDR1 SGHDT and CDR2 YYEEEE. V shed 3 bases and J shed 2 bases, with 12 bases lying between them.

This clone was seen only once. One end of the junction varies from germline; a read error may be responsible. Other DNA sequences in this sample translate to the same CDR3. This rearrangement joins TRBV19 to TRBJ2-7; D possibly corresponds to TRBD1 (5 bases). This CDR3 spans 12 amino acids. CDR1 is LNHDA and CDR2 is SQIVND in the germline V gene (reference sequence). Here the CDR3 reads CASSIKGSEQYF. CDR3 coding DNA: TGTGCCAGCAGTATTAAGGGGTCCGAGCAGTACTTC.

The CDR3 sequence: CASSLTGLDGYTF. CDR3 DNA: TGTGCCAGCAGCCTGACTGGGCTCGATGGCTACACCTTC. V gene TRBV7-2 combines with J gene TRBJ1-2; D not certain. V lost 5 bases and J 6 bases, leaving 13 bases between the germline ends. This CDR3 is built from 13 residues. In germline, CDR1 is SGHTA, CDR2 FQGNSA.

The chain is built from TRBV25-1 and TRBJ2-3; a possible D gene is TRBD2 (5 bases). Germline V gene sequence: CDR1 MGHDK, CDR2 SYGVNS. V shed 3 bases and J shed 0 bases, with 13 bases lying between them. CDR3 length: 16 residues. CDR3 loop: CASSDVRRPSTDTQYF. The CDR3 region has the DNA TGTGCCAGCAGTGATGTAAGGAGGCCTAGCACAGATACGCAGTATTTT.

The rearrangement uses TRBV6-4 and TRBJ2-2; perhaps D is TRBD1 or TRBD2 (7 bases each). This CDR3 contains 16 residues. Germline-derived CDR1 and CDR2 are MRHNA and SNTAGT. Trimming shortened V by 5 bases and J by 0 bases, and 13 bases separated the two germline ends. CDR3 nucleotide sequence: TGTGCCAGCAGTCCCCAGGGGGGGGCGAACACCGGGGAGCTGTTTTTT. Residues: CASSPQGGANTGELFF.

V gene TRBV5-1 combines with J gene TRBJ1-1, with D perhaps matching TRBD1 (5 bases). From germline, CDR1 is SGHRS and CDR2 YFSETQ. This CDR3 has 16 amino acids. Trimming took off 2 bases at V and 3 bases at J, with 17 bases between the two ends. CDR3 region: CASSFGGGLGDTEAFF. The CDR3 nucleotides are TGCGCCAGCAGCTTTGGGGGAGGTCTCGGGGACACTGAAGCTTTCTTT.

V gene TRBV15 combines with J gene TRBJ2-2; D might be TRBD1 (5 bases). V was clipped by 0 bases and J by 4 bases, with 6 bases between them. The germline V gene has CDR1 LNHNV and CDR2 YYDKDF (reference sequence). This CDR3 is built from 14 residues. For the CDR3, the DNA is TGTGCCACCAGCAGAGAAAGGGGCACCGGGGAGCTGTTTTTT. Its translation: CATSRERGTGELFF.

The chain carries TRBV10-3 and TRBJ2-7; 7 bases are shared with TRBD1. Germline V lookup: CDR1 ENHRY, CDR2 SYGVKD. The J segment lost 3 bases and the V segment lost 0 bases, leaving 5 bases of the junction unmatched. The CDR3 totals 15 residues. The CDR3 loop is CAISESPWTGYEQYF. CDR3 in DNA: TGTGCCATCAGTGAGTCACCGTGGACAGGCTACGAGCAGTACTTC.

This clone was seen just once. This chain links TRBV12-2 with TRBJ1-2; the table's D call of TRBD1 was not tested on the DNA. TRBV12-2 is listed as a pseudogene. The CDR3 has 16 amino acids. The CDR3 nucleotides are TGTGCAAGTCGCTTAGGGAGACAGGGGGTTAGCTATGGCTACACCTTC. Protein: CASRLGRQGVSYGYTF.

The chain couples TRBV7-6 to TRBJ2-7, with D possibly TRBD1 on 7 matching bases. Germline V CDR1 and CDR2: SGHVS, FNYEAQ. Trimming left V 5 bases short and J 6 bases short, with 17 bases between. The CDR3 runs 14 residues. In DNA, the CDR3 is TGTGCCAGCAGCACCCAGGGGGGTTCGTCCGAGCAGTACTTC. Protein sequence: CASSTQGGSSEQYF.

The rearrangement uses TRBV25-1 and TRBJ1-1, with TRBD1 identical over 9 bases. Germline CDR1 MGHDK, CDR2 SYGVNS. The CDR3 runs to 14 residues. The J segment lost 4 bases and the V segment lost 5 bases, leaving 5 bases of the junction unmatched. CDR3 residues: CASSNTGGVTEAFF. CDR3 DNA: TGTGCCAGCAGTAATACAGGGGGCGTCACTGAAGCTTTCTTT.

The rearrangement joins TRBV5-1 to TRBJ2-7; D is uncertain. V was clipped by 6 bases and J by 2 bases, with 9 bases between them. This CDR3 is 12 amino acids long. Germline lookup yields CDR1 SGHRS and CDR2 YFSETQ. CDR3 nucleotides: TGCGCCAGCATGACTGAAACCTACGAGCAGTACTTC. Protein sequence: CASMTETYEQYF.

This clone was seen a single time. The chain employs TRBV7-8 and TRBJ2-7; 7 bases fit TRBD2. From germline, CDR1 is SGHVS and CDR2 FQNEAQ. The CDR3 has 17 amino acids. V dropped 2 bases and J dropped 2; count of bases not matched to a gene: 12. CDR3 amino acids: CASSLRRASGSTYEQYF. The CDR3 coding sequence is TGTGCCAGCAGCTTACGTCGGGCTAGCGGAAGTACCTACGAGCAGTACTTC.

The chain combines TRBV10-3 with TRBJ1-1; possible D gene TRBD1, 6 bases. Trimming stripped 10 bases from V and 5 bases from J, with 20 bases between. Germline assignment: CDR1 ENHRY and CDR2 SYGVKD. CDR3 length equals 14 residues. The chain's CDR3 is CATNLGGAKTEAFF. CDR3 in DNA: TGTGCCACCAACCTCGGGGGCGCAAAAACTGAAGCTTTCTTT.

The gene calls are TRBV4-3 and TRBJ2-2; D is undetermined. CDR3 length equals 17 residues. Germline V gene sequence: CDR1 LGHNA, CDR2 YSLEER. V lost 0 bases and J 1 base, leaving 12 bases between the germline ends. The CDR3 spells CASSQDPRAVNTGELFF. The CDR3 nucleotides read TGCGCCAGCAGCCAAGATCCCCGGGCAGTGAACACCGGGGAGCTGTTTTTT.